Following are 10 T cell receptor beta chains from one sample sequenced in a study of a mutant IDH1 vaccine in newly diagnosed glioma. The table came from immunoSEQ multiplex PCR; TCRdb's copy has only in-frame clones and leaves some out. There are roughly 39,000 clones in the sample; roughly 85% occur only once, and approximately 1.7% lies in the top ten. This sample's time point: week 5, during vaccination. Every single dose of the vaccine, 300 ug of mutant IDH1 20-mer peptide, came with topical imiquimod. For these receptors, no antigen is known. Here the sequenced sample was PBMCs, taken from a glioma patient whose treatment included an IDH1 peptide vaccine. These receptor sequences come from a man aged 35 to 55 with glioma.

The chain links TRBV5-8 to TRBJ1-5; D is undetermined. Trimming removed 4 bases from V and 2 bases from J, with 13 bases in between. The CDR3 is 15 residues long. CDR1 and CDR2 from the germline V gene are SGHTS and YDEGEE. CDR3 nucleotide sequence: TGTGCCAGCAGCAAGCGGACCGGCGGCAATCAGCCCCAGCATTTT. Translation gives CASSKRTGGNQPQHF.

The chain couples TRBV7-9 to TRBJ2-7, with 12 nucleotides matching TRBD1. The length of the CDR3 is 17 residues. The trim removed 1 base at V and 4 bases at J, leaving 8 bases unmatched. CDR1 is SEHNR and CDR2 is FQNEAQ in the germline V gene (reference sequence). The CDR3 coding sequence is TGTGCCAGCAGCTTAGTGTGGGGGACAGGGGGCTGGTACGAGCAGTACTTC. Translation gives CASSLVWGTGGWYEQYF.

This rearrangement joins TRBV19 to TRBJ2-6; TRBD2 agrees at 12 bases. CDR1 and CDR2 (germline): LNHDA, SQIVND (reference sequence). The CDR3 sequence is 20 residues long. Trimming cost V 6 bases and J 4 bases; bases outside gene matches: 16. The CDR3: CASRNFRGLAGGIGANVLTF. CDR3 nucleotide sequence: TGTGCCAGTAGAAACTTCCGAGGTCTAGCGGGAGGGATCGGGGCCAACGTCCTGACTTTC.

The V gene is TRBV19, the J gene TRBJ2-1; TRBD2 agrees at 7 bases. Trimming at V came to 5 bases and at J to 3 bases, leaving 13 bases not matched to a gene. CDR3 length: 17 amino acids. Germline V lookup: CDR1 LNHDA, CDR2 SQIVND (reference sequence). DNA of the CDR3: TGTGCCAGTAGTCTCCGGGACTACCTGACTGGCTACAATGAGCAGTTCTTC. Protein: CASSLRDYLTGYNEQFF.

V gene TRBV18 combines with J gene TRBJ1-1; 11 bases line up with TRBD1. The CDR3 sequence is 15 residues long. J gave up 4 bases and V 5 bases, and 6 bases lay outside the gene matches. Germline V lookup: CDR1 KGHSH, CDR2 LQKENI. CDR3 protein: CASSRTGGFSTEAFF. As DNA, the CDR3 is TGTGCCAGCTCAAGGACAGGGGGCTTTAGCACTGAAGCTTTCTTT. Looking up the rest from reference TRBV18 and TRBJ1-1 gives the full variable domain: NAGVMQNPRHLVRRRGQEARLRCSPMKGHSHVYWYRQLPEEGLKFMVYLQKENIIDESGMPKERFSAEFPKEGPSILRIQQVVRGDSAAYFCASSRTGGFSTEAFFGQGTRLTVV.

The CDR3 nucleotides are TGTGCCAGCAGCTTAGAAAGGAGCGGGACCGGGGAGCTGTTTTTT. Protein product: CASSLERSGTGELFF. This chain links TRBV7-2 with TRBJ2-2; TRBD2 might be the D (6 bases). Germline V lookup: CDR1 SGHTA, CDR2 FQGNSA. Trimming pared 1 base from V and 5 bases from J, leaving 11 bases between. This CDR3 region has 15 residues.

J is TRBJ2-5 and V is TRBV2; the match to TRBD1 covers 10 bases. There are 15 residues in the CDR3. V was pared by 6 bases and J by 2 bases, with 6 bases of the junction left unmatched. Germline assignment: CDR1 SNHLY and CDR2 FYNNEI. The CDR3 reads CASSRQGAQQETQYF. The DNA for the CDR3 is TGTGCCAGCAGCCGACAGGGGGCCCAGCAAGAGACCCAGTACTTC.

The chain links TRBV7-8 to TRBJ2-7; no clear D. This CDR3 region has 12 residues. V was trimmed by 4 bases and J by 7 bases, leaving 11 bases between them. Germline V gene data show CDR1 as SGHVS and CDR2 as FQNEAQ. This CDR3 reads CASSSQVEEQYF. The CDR3 nucleotides read TGTGCCAGCAGCTCCCAAGTCGAGGAGCAGTACTTC.

The chain combines TRBV9 with TRBJ2-7, with 12 positions matching TRBD2. This CDR3 comprises 16 residues. V shed 3 bases, J shed 4 bases, and the junction held 8 bases outside the gene matches. Germline loops: CDR1 SGDLS, CDR2 YYNGEE. CDR3 sequence (DNA): TGTGCCAGCAGCGCAACGGGACTAGCGGGCTTTTACGAGCAGTACTTC. It is translated as CASSATGLAGFYEQYF.

V is TRBV4-1 and J is TRBJ1-1, with a weak D call TRBD1 (5 bases). Germline V gives CDR1 MGHRA, CDR2 YSYEKL. Trimming stripped 2 bases from V and 0 bases from J, with 10 bases between. The CDR3 is 15 residues long. The chain's CDR3 is CASSQSGLMNTEAFF. CDR3 nucleotides: TGCGCCAGCAGCCAATCGGGACTCATGAACACTGAAGCTTTCTTT.